A single sample gave rise to the 16 T cell receptor beta chains below, sequenced in a study of cytomegalovirus exposure and HLA in healthy donors. Vbeta (60) and Jbeta (13) primers were used in the PCR. The data were produced by immunoSEQ multiplex PCR, yet TCRdb's version contains in-frame clones alone and is incomplete. The sample shows about 160,000 clones, more than 75% of them seen only once. Sequencing was done on a sample of PBMCs. All receptors come from a girl aged 5-17 years in good health and CMV-seropositive.

The chain combines TRBV4-3 with TRBJ1-5, with a weak D call TRBD1 (6 bases). Germline CDR1 is LGHNA and CDR2 is YSLEER. V lost 6 bases and J 11 bases, leaving 17 bases between the germline ends. The CDR3 sequence is 13 residues long. CDR3 nucleotides: TGCGCCAGCAGTCCCGACAGGAGCCTTTCCCAGCATTTT. This gives the protein CASSPDRSLSQHF.

This rearrangement joins TRBV5-1 to TRBJ2-3; TRBD1 might be the D (6 bases). The ends were cut back, 1 base at V and 4 bases at J, with 13 bases in the middle. The CDR3 is 15 residues long. CDR1 is SGHRS, CDR2 YFSETQ, per germline. The CDR3 region is CASSLTGTRSDTQYF. Here the CDR3 DNA reads TGCGCCAGCAGCTTGACCGGGACACGGTCAGATACGCAGTATTTT.

The chain joins TRBV18 to TRBJ1-4; tentative D call: TRBD1 (6 bases). Germline values: CDR1 KGHSH, CDR2 LQKENI. The CDR3 has 15 residues. Trimming took 3 bases from V and 7 from J, leaving 15 bases between them. In DNA, the CDR3 is TGTGCCAGCTCACCCTCGTCAGGGGTTCGTGAAAAACTGTTTTTT. It codes for CASSPSSGVREKLFF.

The J gene is TRBJ1-4, the V gene TRBV19; possibly TRBD1 for D (6 bases). The CDR3 sequence is 14 residues long. Germline assignment: CDR1 LNHDA and CDR2 SQIVND (reference sequence). V was trimmed by 5 bases and J by 5 bases, leaving 12 bases between them. This chain's CDR3 is CASSEQGKNEKLFF. The CDR3 nucleotides are TGTGCCAGTAGTGAACAGGGAAAAAATGAAAAACTGTTTTTT. Using reference TRBV19 and TRBJ1-4 for the parts outside the CDR3, the full variable domain is DGGITQSPKYLFRKEGQNVTLSCEQNLNHDAMYWYRQDPGQGLRLIYYSQIVNDFQKGDIAEGYSVSREKKESFPLTVTSAQKNPTAFYLCASSEQGKNEKLFFGSGTQLSVL.

The chain is built from TRBV5-4 and TRBJ2-7; 8 bases are a match to TRBD1. CDR1 and CDR2 (germline): SGHNT, YYREEE (reference sequence). V dropped 4 bases and J dropped 6; count of bases not matched to a gene: 3. The CDR3 is 12 amino acids. In DNA form, the CDR3 reads TGTGCCAGCAGCGGTGGACAGGGCGAGCAGTACTTC. Translating it yields CASSGGQGEQYF. The full variable domain, completed using reference TRBV5-4 and TRBJ2-7, is ETGVTQSPTHLIKTRGQQVTLRCSSQSGHNTVSWYQQALGQGPQFIFQYYREEENGRGNFPPRFSGLQFPNYSSELNVNALELDDSALYLCASSGGQGEQYFGPGTRLTVT.

This chain links TRBV27 with TRBJ2-7; 10 bases map to TRBD1. This CDR3 contains 16 residues. Unmatched junction bases numbered 9, after V lost 5 bases and J lost 2 bases. Germline CDR1 and CDR2: MNHEY and SMNVEV (reference sequence). The CDR3 spells CASSPLRGTGAYEQYF. In nucleotides, the CDR3 is TGTGCCAGCAGTCCCCTCCGCGGGACAGGGGCCTACGAGCAGTACTTC.

The J gene is TRBJ1-1, the V gene TRBV29-1, with D possibly being TRBD1 (5 bases). The CDR3 extends over 13 amino acids. V lost 4 bases and J 5 bases, leaving 14 bases between the germline ends. The germline CDR1 and CDR2 sequences are SQVTM and ANQGSEA. CDR3 sequence reads: CSVVGRDVTEAFF. The CDR3, as DNA: TGCAGCGTTGTGGGCAGGGATGTAACTGAAGCTTTCTTT. The full variable domain, with the rest looked up from reference TRBV29-1 and TRBJ1-1, is SAVISQKPSRDICQRGTSLTIQCQVDSQVTMMFWYRQQPGQSLTLIATANQGSEATYESGFVIDKFPISRPNLTFSTLTVSNMSPEDSSIYLCSVVGRDVTEAFFGQGTRLTVV.

Here the CDR3 DNA reads TGCAGTGTGCAGGGGACAATAGGGGCTAATGAAAAACTGTTTTTT. This encodes CSVQGTIGANEKLFF. V gene TRBV29-1 combines with J gene TRBJ1-4; weak D call: TRBD1 (6 bases). Germline CDR1 and CDR2: SQVTM and ANQGSEA. The CDR3 extends over 15 amino acids.

The V call is TRBV5-1, the J call TRBJ2-7; 9 bases are a match to TRBD2. CDR1 SGHRS and CDR2 YFSETQ come from the germline V gene. V shed 4 bases, J shed 0 bases, and the junction held 2 bases outside the gene matches. The CDR3 consists of 14 residues. The CDR3 sequence is CASSLSGSSYEQYF. The CDR3 DNA reads as TGCGCCAGCAGCCTTAGCGGGAGCTCCTACGAGCAGTACTTC.

This clone was counted only a few times. This rearrangement joins TRBV7-3 to TRBJ2-1; 8 bases agree with TRBD2. Germline assignment: CDR1 SGHTA and CDR2 FQGTGA. V lost 0 bases to trimming and J lost 10 bases; unmatched junction nucleotides: 5. CDR3 size: 14 residues. For the CDR3, the DNA is TGTGCCAGCAGCTTAACGGCGGGCGGGAGGGAGCAGTTCTTC. Translation: CASSLTAGGREQFF.

The J gene is TRBJ2-7, the V gene TRBV6-5, with TRBD1 matching 7 bases. The CDR3 loop spans 14 amino acids. The V segment lost 6 bases and the J segment 0 bases; nucleotides outside the gene matches: 5. Germline CDR1 reads MNHEY; CDR2 reads SVGAGI. The CDR3 loop reads CASRIDRVSYEQYF. The DNA of the CDR3 is TGTGCCAGCAGGATAGACAGGGTCTCCTACGAGCAGTACTTC.

The sample holds one count of this clone. The V and J genes are TRBV19 and TRBJ1-1; a possible D gene is TRBD1 (6 bases). The length of the CDR3 is 12 residues. Trimming shortened V by 10 bases and J by 1 base, and 10 bases separated the two germline ends. Looked up from germline, CDR1 is LNHDA and CDR2 is SQIVND (reference sequence). As DNA, the CDR3 is TGTGCCACTGGACAGCCGAACACTGAAGCTTTCTTT. It is translated as CATGQPNTEAFF.

In its sample, this clone was seen a few times. The gene calls are TRBV25-1 and TRBJ1-4; D is perhaps TRBD1 (5 bases). V was cut by 1 base and J by 8 bases, with 14 bases left in between. This CDR3 spans 15 amino acids. Per the germline V gene, CDR1 is MGHDK and CDR2 is SYGVNS. The chain's CDR3 is CASSELGPEEEKLFF. CDR3 DNA sequence: TGTGCCAGCAGTGAATTGGGGCCGGAAGAGGAAAAACTGTTTTTT.

CDR3 nucleotides: TGTGCCAGCAGCCTACAGGGGGCGCAGTACTTC. It yields the protein CASSLQGAQYF. The chain joins TRBV5-6 to TRBJ2-7, with 9 bases fitting TRBD1. The CDR3 loop spans 11 amino acids. After removal of 4 bases from V and 9 bases from J, the junction contained 2 bases not matched to a gene. Germline-derived CDR1 and CDR2 are SGHDT and YYEEEE. Looking up the rest from reference TRBV5-6 and TRBJ2-7 gives the full variable domain: DAGVTQSPTHLIKTRGQQVTLRCSPKSGHDTVSWYQQALGQGPQFIFQYYEEEERQRGNFPDRFSGHQFPNYSSELNVNALLLGDSALYLCASSLQGAQYFGPGTRLTVT.

J is TRBJ2-1 and V is TRBV5-4; the match to TRBD1 covers 7 bases. The CDR3 consists of 15 residues. CDR1 is SGHNT and CDR2 is YYREEE in the germline V gene (reference sequence). The trim removed 0 bases at V and 4 bases at J, leaving 4 bases unmatched. CDR3 protein: CASSLETGKYNEQFF. In DNA form, the CDR3 reads TGTGCCAGCAGCTTGGAGACAGGGAAATACAATGAGCAGTTCTTC.

The gene calls are TRBV5-1 and TRBJ2-1, with TRBD2 matching over 16 bases. The CDR3 extends over 18 amino acids. The germline V gene encodes CDR1 SGHRS and CDR2 YFSETQ. Trimming took 4 bases from V and 7 from J; bases not matched to a gene: 11. The CDR3 coding sequence is TGCGCCAGCAGCGTGGGACTAGCGGGAGGGCAAGGGTTGAATGAGCAGTTCTTC. Translating it yields CASSVGLAGGQGLNEQFF.